The rows below give T cell receptor beta chains drawn from one sample of a study of blood T cell repertoires in COVID-19. Method: immunoSEQ multiplex PCR; TCRdb's copy keeps in-frame clones and lacks some. The table lists some 110,000 clones, about 83% of them singletons. Sequenced: PBMCs or T cells enriched from blood (not recorded which). The receptors here all came from a young woman who had recovered from COVID-19. Both conserved end residues are part of each CDR3. D genes are given only for firm matches. The size entry is marked missing in some rows and otherwise reads once, few, many or a size class.

J | D | V | size | CDR3 | DNA
TRBJ1-4 | TRBD1 | TRBV5-6 | - | CASSFRGTGQEKLFF | TGTGCCAGCAGCTTTCGCGGGACAGGGCAGGAGAAACTGTTTTTT
TRBJ1-6 | - | TRBV27 | - | CASSLSVRVSVDSPLHF | TGTGCCAGCAGTTTATCGGTCCGGGTTAGTGTTGATTCACCCCTCCACTTT
TRBJ2-1 | TRBD2 | TRBV7-8 | - | CASSFRREGPSEQFF | TGTGCCAGCAGCTTCCGGCGGGAGGGGCCATCGGAGCAGTTCTTC
TRBJ2-2 | - | TRBV2 | - | CASSPVGGVNTGELFF | TGTGCCAGCAGTCCCGTGGGGGGAGTGAACACCGGGGAGCTGTTTTTT
TRBJ1-1 | TRBD1 | TRBV7-2 | - | CASRFPRQGRNTEAFF | TGTGCCAGCAGATTCCCGAGACAGGGGAGGAACACTGAAGCTTTCTTT
TRBJ2-7 | - | TRBV5-4 | - | CASSLAETPYEQYF | TGTGCCAGCAGCTTGGCCGAGACACCCTACGAGCAGTACTTC
TRBJ1-5 | - | TRBV27 | once | CASSLRENQPQHF | TGTGCCAGCAGTTTACGGGAGAATCAGCCCCAGCATTTT
TRBJ2-3 | - | TRBV6-1 | - | CASSESPRTTDTQYF | TGTGCCAGCAGTGAATCCCCTAGAACCACAGATACGCAGTATTTT
TRBJ1-5 | - | TRBV4-3 | - | CASSQDGAGQGPQHF | TGCGCCAGCAGCCAAGATGGGGCAGGGCAGGGGCCCCAGCATTTT
TRBJ2-5 | - | TRBV11-2 | - | CASSLAGGTPRETQYF | TGTGCCAGCAGCTTAGCCGGTGGGACTCCACGAGAGACCCAGTACTTC
TRBJ2-1 | TRBD2 | TRBV7-3 | few | CASSLTKTSGSGEQFF | TGTGCCAGCAGCTTAACGAAGACTAGCGGGAGTGGAGAGCAGTTCTTC